The 3 T cell receptor beta chains reported below all come from one sample, sequenced in a study of STAT5B mutations in CD4+ large granular lymphocyte leukemia. The assay was immunoSEQ multiplex PCR, and TCRdb's table has in-frame clones only and misses some. The sample contains about 32,000 clones, 70% to 90% of which appear only once. The sample consisted of CD4+ T cells from blood buffy coats. Receptor source: a human donor in good health.

The chain combines TRBV28 with TRBJ1-5; 7 bases line up with TRBD1. The V gene end was trimmed by 6 bases and the J gene end by 4 bases; junction bases not matched to a gene: 6. The CDR3 is 14 amino acids. The V gene's germline CDR1 is MDHEN and CDR2 SYDVKM. The CDR3: CASRTQGWNQPQHF. The CDR3 nucleotides are TGTGCCAGCAGAACACAGGGGTGGAATCAGCCCCAGCATTTT.

This chain links TRBV19 with TRBJ1-5, with a tentative D call TRBD1 (6 bases). Germline V gives CDR1 LNHDA, CDR2 SQIVND (reference sequence). There are 15 residues in the CDR3. V shed 6 bases and J shed 6 bases, with 18 bases lying between them. The CDR3 sequence is CASSRGGADSQPQHF. In nucleotides, the CDR3 is TGTGCCAGTAGCCGGGGGGGGGCGGACAGTCAGCCCCAGCATTTT.

The chain employs TRBV6-1 and TRBJ2-2; D is ambiguous. In germline, CDR1 is MNHNS, CDR2 SASEGT. V lost 7 bases to trimming and J lost 2 bases, with 11 bases between them. CDR3 size: 14 residues. CDR3 sequence: CASTRRVNTGELFF. Here the CDR3 DNA reads TGTGCCAGCACCAGAAGGGTAAACACCGGGGAGCTGTTTTTT.